This T cell receptor (beta chain) comes out of a study of cytotoxic CD8 clonotypes in ibrutinib-treated CLL. Study-level background: Sample averages reached 250,000 or so productive templates and some 86,000 productive rearrangements. General study results and limits: Clonality was higher at baseline than in age-matched healthy donors and tracked circulating CD8+ T-cell counts.

The CDR3 contains 14 residues. The ends lost 1 base at V and 3 bases at J; junction bases unmatched: 2. This clone was found a few times. Its target is not known. Profiling relied on immunoSEQ multiplex PCR, and the TCRdb table lists in-frame clones only, not all of them. This table has about 140,000 clones, 75% to 85% appearing once. The genes are TRBV6-7 and TRBJ2-7, with TRBD2 matching 8 bases. TRBV6-7 is an open reading frame, and its role is uncertain. The receptor's source is a human donor with chronic lymphocytic leukemia. The sequencing used PBMCs, collected after 36 months of ibrutinib treatment. The CDR3 DNA reads as TGTGCCAGCAGTTACTGGCGGGGGGTCTACGAGCAGTACTTC. Translation gives CASSYWRGVYEQYF.